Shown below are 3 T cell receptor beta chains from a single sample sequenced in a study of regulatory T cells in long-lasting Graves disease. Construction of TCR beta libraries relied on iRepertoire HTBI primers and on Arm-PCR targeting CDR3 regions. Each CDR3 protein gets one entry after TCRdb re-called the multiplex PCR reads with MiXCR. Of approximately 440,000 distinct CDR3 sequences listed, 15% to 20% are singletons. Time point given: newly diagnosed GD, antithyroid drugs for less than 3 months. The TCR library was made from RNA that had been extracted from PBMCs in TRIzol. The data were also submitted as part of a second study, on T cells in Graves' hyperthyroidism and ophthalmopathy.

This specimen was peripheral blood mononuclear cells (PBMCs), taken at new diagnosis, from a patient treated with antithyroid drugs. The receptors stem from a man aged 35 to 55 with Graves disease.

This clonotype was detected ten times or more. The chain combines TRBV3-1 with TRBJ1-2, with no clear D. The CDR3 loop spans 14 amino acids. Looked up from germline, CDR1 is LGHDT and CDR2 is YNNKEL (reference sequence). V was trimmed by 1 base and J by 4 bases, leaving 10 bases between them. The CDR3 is CASSQGESGYGYTF. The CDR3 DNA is TGTGCCAGCAGCCAAGGGGAATCTGGCTATGGCTACACCTTC.

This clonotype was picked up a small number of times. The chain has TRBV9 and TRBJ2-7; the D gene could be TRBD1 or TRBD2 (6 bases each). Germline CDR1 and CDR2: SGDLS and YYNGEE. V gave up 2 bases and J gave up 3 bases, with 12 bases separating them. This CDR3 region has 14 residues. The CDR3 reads CASSVSGEVYEQYF. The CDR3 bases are TGTGCCAGCAGCGTCTCAGGGGAGGTCTACGAGCAGTACTTC.

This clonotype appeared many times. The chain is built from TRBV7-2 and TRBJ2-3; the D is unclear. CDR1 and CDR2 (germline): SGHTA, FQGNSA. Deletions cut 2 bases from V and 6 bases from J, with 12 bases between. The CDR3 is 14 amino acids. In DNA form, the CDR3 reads TGTGCCAGCAGCTTATCAATAAAGATGGATACGCAGTATTTT. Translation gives CASSLSIKMDTQYF.